These T cell receptor beta chains were read from a single sample in a study of blood T cell repertoires in COVID-19. The data were produced by immunoSEQ multiplex PCR, yet TCRdb's version contains in-frame clones alone and is incomplete. This table holds about 160,000 clones, more than 75% found once. The sequenced sample consisted of peripheral blood. These receptors were taken from a man in his late teens or twenties with acute or convalescent COVID-19. Both conserved end residues are part of each CDR3. The D gene is left open where the match is weak. Not all rows give a size; the values are once, few, many and, for expanded clones, a class.

clone_size j_call d_call v_call cdr3_aa cdr3_nt
. TRBJ1-1 . TRBV30 CAWSEGLRNEAFF TGTGCCTGGAGTGAGGGGCTCAGGAATGAAGCTTTCTTT
. TRBJ1-2 . TRBV7-2 CASSFTGSYGYTF TGTGCCAGCAGCTTTACAGGGTCCTATGGCTACACCTTC
. TRBJ1-1 . TRBV3-1/TRBV3-2 CASSQGKPFSTEAFF TGTGCCAGCAGCCAAGGAAAGCCTTTTAGCACTGAAGCTTTCTTT
. TRBJ2-3 . TRBV29-1 CSVEVGQTDTQYF TGCAGCGTTGAAGTAGGACAAACAGATACGCAGTATTTT
. TRBJ2-5 TRBD1 TRBV5-1 CASSPGTGPQETQYF TGCGCCAGCAGCCCCGGGACAGGGCCACAAGAGACCCAGTACTTC
. TRBJ1-6 . TRBV7-9 CASSHDGTPASPLHF TGTGCCAGCAGCCACGACGGGACACCAGCTTCACCCCTCCACTTT
. TRBJ1-2 TRBD1 TRBV24-1 CATSDETGTYGYTF TGTGCCACCAGTGATGAGACAGGGACTTATGGCTACACCTTC
. TRBJ2-7 TRBD2 TRBV19 CASSIERLAAEQYF TGTGCCAGTAGTATAGAGCGACTAGCAGCTGAGCAGTACTTC
once TRBJ2-1 . TRBV3-1/TRBV3-2 CASSDIPDNEQFF TGTGCCAGCTCGGACATACCTGACAATGAGCAGTTCTTC
. TRBJ1-1 . TRBV5-1 CASSLYSQGNTEAFF TGCGCCAGCAGCTTGTACTCCCAGGGGAACACTGAAGCTTTCTTT
once TRBJ1-1 . TRBV30 CAWSVYSNRVMNTEAFF TGTGCCTGGAGTGTGTATTCCAACAGAGTAATGAACACTGAAGCTTTCTTT
. TRBJ1-5 TRBD1 TRBV18 CASSPGQGQLNQPQHF TGTGCCAGCTCACCAGGACAGGGCCAGCTCAATCAGCCCCAGCATTTT
. TRBJ2-2 . TRBV3-1/TRBV3-2 CASSQVDLNTGELFF TGTGCCAGCAGCCAAGTTGACTTGAACACCGGGGAGCTGTTTTTT
. TRBJ1-2 . TRBV3-1/TRBV3-2 CASSQNLGSEYGYTF TGTGCCAGCAGCCAAAATCTAGGCTCGGAATACGGCTACACCTTC
. TRBJ2-5 . TRBV12-3/TRBV12-4 CASSLLAWETQYF TGTGCCAGCAGTTTACTCGCGTGGGAGACCCAGTACTTC
once TRBJ1-5 . TRBV19 CASSIPGRPTEPQHF TGTGCCAGTAGTATCCCTGGCAGGCCGACCGAGCCCCAGCATTTT
once TRBJ1-4 . TRBV7-9 CASSSGRRANEKLFF TGTGCCAGCAGCTCCGGGAGGCGGGCTAATGAAAAACTGTTTTTT
. TRBJ1-1 . TRBV5-1 CASSFTGQLGENTEAFF TGCGCCAGCAGCTTTACCGGGCAGTTAGGGGAGAACACTGAAGCTTTCTTT
. TRBJ2-1 TRBD1 TRBV24-1 CATSGPGQSNEQFF TGTGCCACCAGTGGTCCGGGACAGTCAAATGAGCAGTTCTTC
few TRBJ2-7 TRBD2 TRBV19 CASTTPGTSGGYEQYF TGTGCCAGTACCACACCTGGGACTAGCGGGGGATACGAGCAGTACTTC
. TRBJ2-7 . TRBV12-3/TRBV12-4 CASSLQQTYEQYF TGTGCCAGCAGTTTACAACAAACCTACGAGCAGTACTTC
. TRBJ1-2 TRBD1 TRBV5-4 CASSTEDRGNGYTF TGTGCCAGCAGCACCGAGGACAGGGGAAATGGCTACACCTTC
. TRBJ1-2 . TRBV7-9 CASSLGQDYGYTF TGTGCCAGCAGCTTAGGACAGGACTATGGCTACACCTTC
. TRBJ2-1 TRBD2 TRBV5-1 CASSPTLTSGGALNYNEQFF TGCGCCAGCAGCCCCACCCTAACTAGCGGGGGGGCCCTCAATTACAATGAGCAGTTCTTC
. TRBJ2-4 . TRBV19 CASSIPREGKHIQYF TGTGCCAGTAGTATCCCCCGGGAAGGGAAGCACATTCAGTACTTC
few TRBJ2-5 . TRBV15 CATSPSNRETQYF TGTGCCACCAGCCCGTCAAATCGGGAGACCCAGTACTTC
. TRBJ1-1 . TRBV10-3 CAISDSYMNTEAFF TGTGCCATCAGTGACAGTTATATGAACACTGAAGCTTTCTTT
once TRBJ1-5 . TRBV10-3 CASRQDSNQPQHF TGTGCCAGTCGACAGGATAGCAATCAGCCCCAGCATTTT
. TRBJ1-1 . TRBV19 CASSGTGTHTEAFF TGTGCCAGTAGTGGCACAGGGACCCACACTGAAGCTTTCTTT
. TRBJ2-7 . TRBV24-1 CATSEGLGQYF TGTGCCACCAGTGAGGGGCTCGGGCAGTACTTC
. TRBJ2-7 TRBD1 TRBV5-1 CASSFMTGSEQYF TGCGCCAGCAGCTTTATGACAGGGAGCGAGCAGTACTTC
. TRBJ2-3 . TRBV18 CASSRETLGHRPTDTQYF TGTGCCAGCTCACGGGAAACGTTGGGACACCGGCCCACAGATACGCAGTATTTT
once TRBJ2-2 . TRBV6-5 CATGGQPGGELFF TGTGCCACGGGGGGACAACCCGGCGGGGAGCTGTTTTTT
. TRBJ2-7 . TRBV25-1 CASSRANRFSYEQYF TGTGCCAGCAGCCGCGCCAATCGGTTCTCCTACGAGCAGTACTTC
once TRBJ2-5 TRBD1 TRBV5-1 CATTPGQGKTQYF TGCGCCACTACTCCGGGACAGGGGAAGACCCAGTACTTC
. TRBJ1-1 TRBD1 TRBV19 CASSMGTVNTEAFF TGTGCCAGTAGTATGGGGACAGTGAACACTGAAGCTTTCTTT
. TRBJ1-3 . TRBV7-8 CASRPAGGDRSGNTIYF TGTGCCAGCAGGCCAGCCGGGGGGGATCGCTCTGGAAACACCATATATTTT
. TRBJ2-5 . TRBV15 CATRDIALETQYF TGTGCCACCAGGGACATAGCTCTGGAGACCCAGTACTTC
. TRBJ2-7 . TRBV3-1/TRBV3-2 CASSQAGLLVPYEQYF TGTGCCAGCAGCCAAGCAGGATTGCTGGTACCCTACGAGCAGTACTTC
. TRBJ1-1 . TRBV27 CASSFSGGNTEAFF TGTGCCAGCAGTTTTTCGGGGGGGAACACTGAAGCTTTCTTT
. TRBJ2-1 . TRBV30 CAWSTGFESSYNEQFF TGTGCCTGGAGTACGGGGTTCGAAAGCTCCTACAATGAGCAGTTCTTC
. TRBJ1-1 TRBD1 TRBV29-1 CSVEPGQGMNTEAFF TGCAGCGTTGAGCCGGGACAGGGGATGAACACTGAAGCTTTCTTT